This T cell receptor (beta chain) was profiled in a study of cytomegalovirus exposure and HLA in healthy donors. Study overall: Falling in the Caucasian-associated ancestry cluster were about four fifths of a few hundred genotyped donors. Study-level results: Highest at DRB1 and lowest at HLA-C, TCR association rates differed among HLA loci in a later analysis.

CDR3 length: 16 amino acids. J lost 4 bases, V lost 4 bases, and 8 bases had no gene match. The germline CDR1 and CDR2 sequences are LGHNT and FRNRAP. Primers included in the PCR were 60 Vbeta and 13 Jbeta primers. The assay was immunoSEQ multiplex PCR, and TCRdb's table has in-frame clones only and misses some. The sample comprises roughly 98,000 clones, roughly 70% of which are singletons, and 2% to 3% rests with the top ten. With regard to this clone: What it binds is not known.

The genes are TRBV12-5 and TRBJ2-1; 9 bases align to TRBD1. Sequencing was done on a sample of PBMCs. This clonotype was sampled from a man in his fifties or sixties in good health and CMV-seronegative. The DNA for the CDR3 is TGTGCTAGTGGTTCGACCGGGACAGGGACTTACAATGAGCAGTTCTTC. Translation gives CASGSTGTGTYNEQFF.